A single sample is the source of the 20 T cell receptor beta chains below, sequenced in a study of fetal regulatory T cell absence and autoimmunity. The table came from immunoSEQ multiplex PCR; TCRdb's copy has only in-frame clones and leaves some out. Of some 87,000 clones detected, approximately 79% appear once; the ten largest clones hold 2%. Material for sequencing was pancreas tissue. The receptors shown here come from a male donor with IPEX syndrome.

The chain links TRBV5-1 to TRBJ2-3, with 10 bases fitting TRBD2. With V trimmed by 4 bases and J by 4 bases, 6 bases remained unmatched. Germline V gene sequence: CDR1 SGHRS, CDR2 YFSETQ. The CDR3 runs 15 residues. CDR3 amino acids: CASSPSGGEADTQYF. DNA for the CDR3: TGCGCCAGCAGCCCCAGCGGGGGGGAGGCAGATACGCAGTATTTT. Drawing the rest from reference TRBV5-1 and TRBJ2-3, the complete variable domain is KAGVTQTPRYLIKTRGQQVTLSCSPISGHRSVSWYQQTPGQGLQFLFEYFSETQRNKGNFPGRFSGRQFSNSRSEMNVSTLELGDSALYLCASSPSGGEADTQYFGPGTRLTVL.

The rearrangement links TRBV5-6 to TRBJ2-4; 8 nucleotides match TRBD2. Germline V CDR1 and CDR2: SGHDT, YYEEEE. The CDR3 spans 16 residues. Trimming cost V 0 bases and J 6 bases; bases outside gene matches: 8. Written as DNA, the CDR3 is TGTGCCAGCAGCTTGGTCAGCGGGGGTTATCGAAACATTCAGTACTTC. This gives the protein CASSLVSGGYRNIQYF.

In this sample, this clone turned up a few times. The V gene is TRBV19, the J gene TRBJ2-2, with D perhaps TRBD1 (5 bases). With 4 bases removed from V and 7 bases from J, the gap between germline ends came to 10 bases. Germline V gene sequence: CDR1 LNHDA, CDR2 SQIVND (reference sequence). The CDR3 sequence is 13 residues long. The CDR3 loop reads CASSRGVNGELFF. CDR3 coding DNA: TGTGCCAGTAGTAGGGGCGTTAACGGGGAGCTGTTTTTT.

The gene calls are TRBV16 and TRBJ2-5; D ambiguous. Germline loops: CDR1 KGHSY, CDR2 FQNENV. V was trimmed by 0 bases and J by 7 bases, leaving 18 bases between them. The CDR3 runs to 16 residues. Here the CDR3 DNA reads TGTGCCAGCAGCCAATCTACGGGCCTTACCAAAGGGACCCAGTACTTC. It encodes CASSQSTGLTKGTQYF.

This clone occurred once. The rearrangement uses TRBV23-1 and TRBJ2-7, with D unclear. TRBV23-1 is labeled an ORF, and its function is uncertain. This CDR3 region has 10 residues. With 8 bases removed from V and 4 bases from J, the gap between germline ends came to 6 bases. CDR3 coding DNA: TGCGCCAGCGACCCGTACGAGCAGTACTTC. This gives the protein CASDPYEQYF.

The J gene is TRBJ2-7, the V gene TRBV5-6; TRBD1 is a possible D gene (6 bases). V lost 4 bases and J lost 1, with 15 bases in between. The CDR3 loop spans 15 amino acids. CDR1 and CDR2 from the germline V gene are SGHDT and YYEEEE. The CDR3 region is CASSRRDMGSYEQYF. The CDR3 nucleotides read TGTGCCAGCAGCCGACGGGACATGGGATCCTACGAGCAGTACTTC.

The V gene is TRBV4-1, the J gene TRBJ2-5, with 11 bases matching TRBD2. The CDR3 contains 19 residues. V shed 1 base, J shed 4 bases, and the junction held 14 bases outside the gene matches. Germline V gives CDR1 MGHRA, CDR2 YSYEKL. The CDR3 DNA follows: TGCGCCAGCAGCCAAGCGGGAACTAGCGGGAGTAGTTGGGGAGAGACCCAGTACTTC. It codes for CASSQAGTSGSSWGETQYF.

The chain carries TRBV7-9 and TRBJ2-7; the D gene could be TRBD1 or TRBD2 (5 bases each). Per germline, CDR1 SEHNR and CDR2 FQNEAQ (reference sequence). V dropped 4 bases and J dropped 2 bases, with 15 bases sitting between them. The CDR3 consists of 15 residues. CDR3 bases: TGTGCCAGCAGCTCCCCGGGACGTATTCCCTACGAGCAGTACTTC. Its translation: CASSSPGRIPYEQYF.

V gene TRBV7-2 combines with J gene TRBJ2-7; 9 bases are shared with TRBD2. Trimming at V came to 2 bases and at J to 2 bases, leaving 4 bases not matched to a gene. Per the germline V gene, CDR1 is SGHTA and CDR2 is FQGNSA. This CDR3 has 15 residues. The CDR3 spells CASSLISGGAYEQYF. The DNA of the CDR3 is TGTGCCAGCAGCTTAATTAGCGGGGGTGCCTACGAGCAGTACTTC.

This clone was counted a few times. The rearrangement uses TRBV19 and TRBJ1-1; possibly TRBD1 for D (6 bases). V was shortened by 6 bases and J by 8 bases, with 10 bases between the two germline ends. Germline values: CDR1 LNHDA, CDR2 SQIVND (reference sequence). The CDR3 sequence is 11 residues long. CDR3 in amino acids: CASRWGTEAFF. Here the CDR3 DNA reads TGTGCCAGTAGATGGGGGACAGAAGCTTTCTTT.

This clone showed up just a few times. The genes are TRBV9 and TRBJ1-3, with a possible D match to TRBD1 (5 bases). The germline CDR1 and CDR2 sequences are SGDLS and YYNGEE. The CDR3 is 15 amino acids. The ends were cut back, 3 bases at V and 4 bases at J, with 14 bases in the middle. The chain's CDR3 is CASSGVGVGGNTIYF. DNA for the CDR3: TGTGCCAGCAGCGGGGTGGGGGTTGGCGGAAACACCATATATTTT. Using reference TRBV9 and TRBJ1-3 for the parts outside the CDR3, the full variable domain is DSGVTQTPKHLITATGQRVTLRCSPRSGDLSVYWYQQSLDQGLQFLIQYYNGEERAKGNILERFSAQQFPDLHSELNLSSLELGDSALYFCASSGVGVGGNTIYFGEGSWLTVV.

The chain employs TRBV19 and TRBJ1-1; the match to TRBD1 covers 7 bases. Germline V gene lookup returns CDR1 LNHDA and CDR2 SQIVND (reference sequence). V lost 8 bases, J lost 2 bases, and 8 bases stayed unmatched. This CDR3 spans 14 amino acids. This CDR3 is CASSQGGLNTEAFF. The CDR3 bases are TGTGCCAGTTCGCAGGGGGGACTCAACACTGAAGCTTTCTTT.

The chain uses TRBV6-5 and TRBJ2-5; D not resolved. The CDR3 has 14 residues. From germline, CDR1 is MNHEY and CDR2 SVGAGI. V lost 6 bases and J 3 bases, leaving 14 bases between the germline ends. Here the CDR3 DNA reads TGTGCCAGCAGACTCATCGGGCAGGAAGAGACCCAGTACTTC. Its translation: CASRLIGQEETQYF.

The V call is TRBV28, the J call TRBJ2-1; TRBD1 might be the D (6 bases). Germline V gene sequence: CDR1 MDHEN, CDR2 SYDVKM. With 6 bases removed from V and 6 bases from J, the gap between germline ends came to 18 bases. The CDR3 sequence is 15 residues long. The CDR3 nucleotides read TGTGCCAGCAGGCCCAGCCGATTAGGGGGCAATGAGCAGTTCTTC. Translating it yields CASRPSRLGGNEQFF.

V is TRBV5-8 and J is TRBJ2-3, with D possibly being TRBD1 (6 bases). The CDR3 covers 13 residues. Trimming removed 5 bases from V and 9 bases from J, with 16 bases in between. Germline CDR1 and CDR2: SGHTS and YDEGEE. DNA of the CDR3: TGTGCCAGCAGATACAGGGCCCAGAGGACGCAGTATTTT. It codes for CASRYRAQRTQYF.

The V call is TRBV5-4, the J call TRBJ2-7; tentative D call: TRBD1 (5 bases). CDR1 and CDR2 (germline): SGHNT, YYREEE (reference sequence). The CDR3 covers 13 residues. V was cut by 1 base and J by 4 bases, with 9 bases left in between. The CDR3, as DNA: TGTGCCAGCAGCTTGCAGGGTGGGTACGAGCAGTACTTC. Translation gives CASSLQGGYEQYF.

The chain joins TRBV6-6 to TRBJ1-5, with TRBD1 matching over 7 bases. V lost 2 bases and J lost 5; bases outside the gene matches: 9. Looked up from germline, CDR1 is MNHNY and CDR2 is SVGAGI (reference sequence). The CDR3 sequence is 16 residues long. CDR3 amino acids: CASSYGTAHYYQPQHF. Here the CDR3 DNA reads TGTGCCAGCAGTTACGGGACAGCCCATTACTATCAGCCCCAGCATTTT.

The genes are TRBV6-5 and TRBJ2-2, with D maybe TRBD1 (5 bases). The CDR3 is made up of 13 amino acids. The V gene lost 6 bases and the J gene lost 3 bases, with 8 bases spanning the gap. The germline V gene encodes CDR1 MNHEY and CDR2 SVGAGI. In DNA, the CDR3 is TGTGCCAGCAGCTTCAGGGACACCGGGGAGCTGTTTTTT. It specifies CASSFRDTGELFF.

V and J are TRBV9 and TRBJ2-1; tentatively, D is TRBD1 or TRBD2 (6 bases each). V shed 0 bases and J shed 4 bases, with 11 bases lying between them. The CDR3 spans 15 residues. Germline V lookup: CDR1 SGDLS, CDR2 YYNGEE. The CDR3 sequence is CASSVDGGAYNEQFF. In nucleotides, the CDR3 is TGTGCCAGCAGCGTAGACGGGGGCGCGTACAATGAGCAGTTCTTC. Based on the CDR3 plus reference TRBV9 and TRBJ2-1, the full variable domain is DSGVTQTPKHLITATGQRVTLRCSPRSGDLSVYWYQQSLDQGLQFLIQYYNGEERAKGNILERFSAQQFPDLHSELNLSSLELGDSALYFCASSVDGGAYNEQFFGPGTRLTVL.

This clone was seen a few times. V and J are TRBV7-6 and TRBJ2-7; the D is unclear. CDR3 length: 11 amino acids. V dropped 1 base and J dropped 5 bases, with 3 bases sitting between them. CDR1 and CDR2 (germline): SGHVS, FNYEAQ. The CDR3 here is CASSLGDEQYF. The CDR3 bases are TGTGCCAGCAGCTTAGGGGACGAGCAGTACTTC.